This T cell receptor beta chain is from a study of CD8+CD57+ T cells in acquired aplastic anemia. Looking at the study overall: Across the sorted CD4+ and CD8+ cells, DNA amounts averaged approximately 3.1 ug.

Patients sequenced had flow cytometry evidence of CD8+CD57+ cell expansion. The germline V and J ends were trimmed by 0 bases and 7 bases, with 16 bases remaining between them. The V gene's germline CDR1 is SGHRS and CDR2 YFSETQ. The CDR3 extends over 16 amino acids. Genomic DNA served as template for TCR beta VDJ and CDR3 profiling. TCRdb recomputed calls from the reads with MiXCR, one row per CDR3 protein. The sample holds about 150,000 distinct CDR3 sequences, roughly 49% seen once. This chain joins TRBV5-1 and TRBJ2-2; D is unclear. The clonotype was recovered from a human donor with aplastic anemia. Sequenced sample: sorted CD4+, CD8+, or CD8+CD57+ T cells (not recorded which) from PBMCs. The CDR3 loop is CASSLAAGLDVGELFF. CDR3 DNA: TGCGCCAGCAGCTTGGCAGCAGGCCTCGATGTCGGGGAGCTGTTTTTT. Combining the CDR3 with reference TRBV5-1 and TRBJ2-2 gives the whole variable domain KAGVTQTPRYLIKTRGQQVTLSCSPISGHRSVSWYQQTPGQGLQFLFEYFSETQRNKGNFPGRFSGRQFSNSRSEMNVSTLELGDSALYLCASSLAAGLDVGELFFGEGSRLTVL.